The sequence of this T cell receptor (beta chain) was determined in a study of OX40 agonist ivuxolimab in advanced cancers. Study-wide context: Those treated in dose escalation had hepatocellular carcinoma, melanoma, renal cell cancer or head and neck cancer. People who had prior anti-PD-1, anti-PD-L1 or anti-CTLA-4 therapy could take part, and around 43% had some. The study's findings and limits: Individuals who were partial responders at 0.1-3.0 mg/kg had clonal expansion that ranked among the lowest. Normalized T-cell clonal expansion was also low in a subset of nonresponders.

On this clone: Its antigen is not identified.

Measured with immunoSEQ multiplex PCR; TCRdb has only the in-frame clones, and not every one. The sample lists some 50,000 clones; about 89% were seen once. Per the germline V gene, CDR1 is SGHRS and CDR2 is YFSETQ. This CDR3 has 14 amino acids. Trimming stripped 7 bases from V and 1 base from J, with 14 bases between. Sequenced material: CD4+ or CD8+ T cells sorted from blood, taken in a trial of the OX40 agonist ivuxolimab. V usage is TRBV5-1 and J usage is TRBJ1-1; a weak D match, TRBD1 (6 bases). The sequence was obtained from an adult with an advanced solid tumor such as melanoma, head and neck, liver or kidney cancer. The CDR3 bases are TGCGCCAGCCATACCGGGGGGGCGAACACTGAAGCTTTCTTT. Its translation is CASHTGGANTEAFF.